These 3 T cell receptor beta chains were sequenced from one sample in a study of beta chain features in type 1 diabetes. Reverse transcription of all isolated RNA meant that expressed TCRB transcripts were sequenced. Assay: immunoSEQ multiplex PCR; the TCRdb copy retains only in-frame clones and omits some. The data hold 300,000 to 450,000 clones, with around an eighth observed a single time. What was sequenced was naive CD4+ T cells from blood. All receptors come from a man between 18 and 35 years old in good health.

In this sample, this clone turned up a few times. One end of the junction varies from germline; a read error may be responsible. The gene calls are TRBV28 and TRBJ2-3, with D perhaps TRBD1 (5 bases). Germline values: CDR1 MDHEN, CDR2 SYDVKM. The CDR3 consists of 12 residues. CDR3 DNA: TGTGCCAGCAGTTTTCTAATAGGACAAGGAGATTTT. Protein sequence: CASSFLIGQGDF. Complete variable domain (other parts from reference TRBV28 and TRBJ2-3): DVKVTQSSRYLVKRTGEKVFLECVQDMDHENMFWYRQDPGLGLRLIYFSYDVKMKEKGDIPEGYSVSREKKERFSLILESASTNQTSMYLCASSFLIGQGDFGPGTRLTVL.

This rearrangement joins TRBV5-4 to TRBJ2-7; 7 bases are shared with TRBD1. V trimming: 5 bases; J trimming: 4 bases; junction bases outside the gene matches: 12. Germline V gene sequence: CDR1 SGHNT, CDR2 YYREEE (reference sequence). The CDR3 covers 15 residues. The CDR3 nucleotides read TGTGCCAGCAGTCCCACAGGGGAAGGGAGATACGAGCAGTACTTC. This sequence encodes CASSPTGEGRYEQYF.

V is TRBV7-2 and J is TRBJ2-7; 7 bases align to TRBD2. This CDR3 is 16 amino acids long. Germline trimming cut 0 bases from V and 3 bases from J; bases unmatched to any gene: 8. The germline CDR1 and CDR2 sequences are SGHTA and FQGNSA. Written as DNA, the CDR3 is TGTGCCAGCAGCTTAGCGTCGGCTAGCGGAAACTACGAGCAGTACTTC. This encodes CASSLASASGNYEQYF.